One T cell receptor beta chain is described in this entry. These data come from a study of blood T cell repertoires in COVID-19. Study context: Donors in the United States, Italy and Spain gave samples during acute or convalescent COVID-19.

TCRdb's table, derived via immunoSEQ multiplex PCR, lists solely in-frame clones and lacks some. The repertoire includes 130,000 to 150,000 clones, about 79% of them detected once, and more than 8.5% sits in the top ten. The CDR3 is made up of 15 amino acids. Germline CDR1 reads LGHDT; CDR2 reads YNNKEL (reference sequence). With V trimmed by 5 bases and J by 4 bases, 2 bases remained unmatched. The source is a man in his fifties who had recovered from COVID-19. Material for sequencing was PBMCs or T cells enriched from blood (not recorded which). The chain joins TRBV3-1 (or the pseudogene TRBV3-2) to TRBJ2-2, with 12 bases fitting TRBD2. The CDR3 loop is CASSSLAGGTGELFF. In DNA, the CDR3 is TGTGCCAGCAGCTCACTAGCGGGGGGCACCGGGGAGCTGTTTTTT.